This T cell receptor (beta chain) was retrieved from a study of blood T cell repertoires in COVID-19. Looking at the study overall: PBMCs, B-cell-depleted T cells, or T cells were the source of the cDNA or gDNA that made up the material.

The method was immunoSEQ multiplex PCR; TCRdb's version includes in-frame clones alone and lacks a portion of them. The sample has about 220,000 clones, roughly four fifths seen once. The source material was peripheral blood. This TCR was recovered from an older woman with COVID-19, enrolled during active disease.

The DNA of the CDR3 is TGTGCCAGCAGCTCCGGGACTAGAGGCACCGGGGAGCTGTTTTTT. Translation: CASSSGTRGTGELFF. The chain links TRBV5-8 to TRBJ2-2, with TRBD2 matching over 8 bases. CDR1 and CDR2 from the germline V gene are SGHTS and YDEGEE. The CDR3 is made up of 15 amino acids. V was clipped by 3 bases and J by 4 bases; unmatched bases: 5.